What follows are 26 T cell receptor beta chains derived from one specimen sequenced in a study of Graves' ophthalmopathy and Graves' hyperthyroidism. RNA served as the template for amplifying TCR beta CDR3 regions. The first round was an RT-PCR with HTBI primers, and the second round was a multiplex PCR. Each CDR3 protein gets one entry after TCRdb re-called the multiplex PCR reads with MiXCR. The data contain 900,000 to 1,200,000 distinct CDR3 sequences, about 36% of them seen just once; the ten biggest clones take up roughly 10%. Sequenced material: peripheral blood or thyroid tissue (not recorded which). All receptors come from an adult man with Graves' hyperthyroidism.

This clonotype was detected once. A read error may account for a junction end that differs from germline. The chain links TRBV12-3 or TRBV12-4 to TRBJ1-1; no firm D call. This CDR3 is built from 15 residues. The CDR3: CTSSFFVRSGTEAFF. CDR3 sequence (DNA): TGTACCAGCAGTTTTTTTGTAAGGTCGGGGACTGAAGCTTTCTTT.

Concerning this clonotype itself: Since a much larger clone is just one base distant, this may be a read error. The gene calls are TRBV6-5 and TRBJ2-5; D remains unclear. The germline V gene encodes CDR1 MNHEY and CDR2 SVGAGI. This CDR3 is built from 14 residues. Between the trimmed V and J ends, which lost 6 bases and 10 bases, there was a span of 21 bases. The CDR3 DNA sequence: TGTGCCAGCAGACTGACATCCCCAAGAGATGGCCAGTACTTC. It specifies CASRLTSPRDGQYF.

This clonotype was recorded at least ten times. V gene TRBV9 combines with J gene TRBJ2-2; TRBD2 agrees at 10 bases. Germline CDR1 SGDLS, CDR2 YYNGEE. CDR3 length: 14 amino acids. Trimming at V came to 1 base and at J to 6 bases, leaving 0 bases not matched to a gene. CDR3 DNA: TGTGCCAGCAGCGTACTAGCGGGAGCCGGGGAGCTGTTTTTT. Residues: CASSVLAGAGELFF.

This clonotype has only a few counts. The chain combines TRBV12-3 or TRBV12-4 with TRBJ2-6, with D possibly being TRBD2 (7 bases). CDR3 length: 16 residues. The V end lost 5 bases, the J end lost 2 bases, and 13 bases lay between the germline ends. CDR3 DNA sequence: TGTGCCAGCAGTCGGGGGGCGGGGACTGGGGCCAACGTCCTGACTTTC. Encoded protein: CASSRGAGTGANVLTF.

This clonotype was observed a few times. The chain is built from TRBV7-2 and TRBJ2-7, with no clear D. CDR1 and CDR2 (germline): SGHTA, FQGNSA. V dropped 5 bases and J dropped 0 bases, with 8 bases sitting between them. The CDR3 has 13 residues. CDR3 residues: CASSPRNSYEQYF. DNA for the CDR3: TGTGCCAGCAGCCCCAGGAACTCCTACGAGCAGTACTTC.

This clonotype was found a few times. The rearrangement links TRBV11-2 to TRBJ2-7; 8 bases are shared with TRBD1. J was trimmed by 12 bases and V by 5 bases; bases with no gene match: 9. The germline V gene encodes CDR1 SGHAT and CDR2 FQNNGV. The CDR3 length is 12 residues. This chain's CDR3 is CASSPDRGIRYF. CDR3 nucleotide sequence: TGTGCCAGCAGCCCAGACAGGGGAATTCGGTACTTC.

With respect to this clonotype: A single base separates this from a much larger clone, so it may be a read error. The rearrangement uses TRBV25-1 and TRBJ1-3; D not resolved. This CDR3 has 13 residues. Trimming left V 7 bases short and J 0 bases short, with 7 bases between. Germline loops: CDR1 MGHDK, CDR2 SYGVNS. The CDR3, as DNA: TGTGCCAGCATACTGAGCTCTGGAAACACCATATATTTT. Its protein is CASILSSGNTIYF.

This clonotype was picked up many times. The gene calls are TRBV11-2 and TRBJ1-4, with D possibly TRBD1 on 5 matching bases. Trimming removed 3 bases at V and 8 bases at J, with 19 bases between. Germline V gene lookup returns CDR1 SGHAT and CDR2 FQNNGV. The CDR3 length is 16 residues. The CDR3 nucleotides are TGTGCCAGCAGCTTGCATTTTGGGCAGGGTGGCGAAAAACTGTTTTTT. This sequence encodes CASSLHFGQGGEKLFF. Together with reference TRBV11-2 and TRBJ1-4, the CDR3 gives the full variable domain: EAGVAQSPRYKIIEKRQSVAFWCNPISGHATLYWYQQILGQGPKLLIQFQNNGVVDDSQLPKDRFSAERLKGVDSTLKIQPAKLEDSAVYLCASSLHFGQGGEKLFFGSGTQLSVL.

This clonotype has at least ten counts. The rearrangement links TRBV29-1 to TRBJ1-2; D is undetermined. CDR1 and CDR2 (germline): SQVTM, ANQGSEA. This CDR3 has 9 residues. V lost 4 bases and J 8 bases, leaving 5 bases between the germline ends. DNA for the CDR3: TGCAGCGTTGTACGCGGCTACACCTTC. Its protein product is CSVVRGYTF.

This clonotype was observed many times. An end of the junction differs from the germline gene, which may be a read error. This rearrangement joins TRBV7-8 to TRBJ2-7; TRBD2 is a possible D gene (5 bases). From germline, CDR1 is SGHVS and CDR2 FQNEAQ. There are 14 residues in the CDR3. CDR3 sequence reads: CASSLEGRAGPPHF. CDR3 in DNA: TGTGCCAGCAGCTTAGAGGGTCGGGCGGGCCCTCCGCACTTC.

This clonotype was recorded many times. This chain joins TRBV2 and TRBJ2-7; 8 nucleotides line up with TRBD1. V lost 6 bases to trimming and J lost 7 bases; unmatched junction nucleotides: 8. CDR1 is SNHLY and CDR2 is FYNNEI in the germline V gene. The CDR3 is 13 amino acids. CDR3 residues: CASRPGQVFEQYF. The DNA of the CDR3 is TGTGCCAGCAGACCGGGACAGGTGTTTGAGCAGTACTTC.

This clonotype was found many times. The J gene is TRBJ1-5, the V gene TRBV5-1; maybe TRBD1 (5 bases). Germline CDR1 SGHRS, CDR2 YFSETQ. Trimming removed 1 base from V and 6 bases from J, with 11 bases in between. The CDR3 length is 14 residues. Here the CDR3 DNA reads TGCGCCAGCAGCTTGTGGGGGAGCGGTCAGCCCCAGCATTTT. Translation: CASSLWGSGQPQHF.

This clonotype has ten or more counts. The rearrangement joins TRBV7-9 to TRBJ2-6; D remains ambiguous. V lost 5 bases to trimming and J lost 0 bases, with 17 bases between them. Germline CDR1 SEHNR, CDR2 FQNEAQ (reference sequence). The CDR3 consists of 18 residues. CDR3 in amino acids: CASSPGLLPNSGANVLTF. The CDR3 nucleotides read TGTGCCAGCAGCCCTGGGTTATTGCCGAACTCTGGGGCCAACGTCCTGACTTTC.

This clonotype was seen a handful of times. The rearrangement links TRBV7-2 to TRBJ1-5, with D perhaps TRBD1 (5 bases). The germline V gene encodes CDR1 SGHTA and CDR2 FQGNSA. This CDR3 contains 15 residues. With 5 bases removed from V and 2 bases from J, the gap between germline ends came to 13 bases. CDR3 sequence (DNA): TGTGCCAGCAGCGCCTGGTGGGGGGGCAATCAGCCCCAGCATTTT. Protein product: CASSAWWGGNQPQHF.

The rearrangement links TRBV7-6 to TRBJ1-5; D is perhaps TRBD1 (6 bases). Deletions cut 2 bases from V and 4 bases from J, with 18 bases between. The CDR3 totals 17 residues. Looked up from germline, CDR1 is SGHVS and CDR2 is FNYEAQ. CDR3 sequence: CASSLRAGVGINQPQHF. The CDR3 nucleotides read TGTGCCAGCAGCTTACGTGCAGGGGTGGGGATAAATCAGCCCCAGCATTTT.

The CDR3 DNA reads as TGTGCCAGCAGCCATCCGGGACTAGCGACAGATACGCAGTATTTT. Protein: CASSHPGLATDTQYF. This chain uses TRBV14 with TRBJ2-3; 10 bases map to TRBD2. CDR3 size: 15 residues. The germline V gene has CDR1 SGHDN and CDR2 FVKESK. V lost 3 bases, J lost 3 bases, and 3 bases stayed unmatched.

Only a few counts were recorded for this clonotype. The CDR3 bases are TGCAGTGCTAGGAGGGACATAAGAAGCTACGAGCAGTACTTC. Translation: CSARRDIRSYEQYF. The chain recombines TRBV20-1 with TRBJ2-7; D might be TRBD1 (6 bases). From germline, CDR1 is DFQATT and CDR2 SNEGSKA (reference sequence). V lost 3 bases, J lost 3 bases, and 15 bases lay in between. This CDR3 is 14 amino acids long.

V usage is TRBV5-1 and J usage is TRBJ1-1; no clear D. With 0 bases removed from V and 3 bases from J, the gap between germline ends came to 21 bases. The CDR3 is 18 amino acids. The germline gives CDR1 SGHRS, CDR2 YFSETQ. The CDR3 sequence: CASSLGNARAGRDTEAFF. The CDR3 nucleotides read TGCGCCAGCAGCTTGGGCAATGCGAGGGCGGGAAGGGACACTGAAGCTTTCTTT.

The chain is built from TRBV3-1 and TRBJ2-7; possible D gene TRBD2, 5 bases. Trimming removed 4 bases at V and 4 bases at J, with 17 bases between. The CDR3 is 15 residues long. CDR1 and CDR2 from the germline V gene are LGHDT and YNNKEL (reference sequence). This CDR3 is CASSRQLGRPYEQYF. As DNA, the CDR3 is TGTGCCAGCAGCCGTCAACTAGGACGCCCATACGAGCAGTACTTC.

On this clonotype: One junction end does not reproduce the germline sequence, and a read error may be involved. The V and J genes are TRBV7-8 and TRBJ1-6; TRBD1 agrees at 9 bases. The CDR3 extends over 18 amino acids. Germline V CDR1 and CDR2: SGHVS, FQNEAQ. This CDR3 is CASSLGGQGLSYNSSLHF. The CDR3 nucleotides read TGTGCCAGCAGCTTAGGGGGACAGGGTCTCTCCTATAATTCATCCCTCCACTTT.

This CDR3 reads CASSPVRGHAYEQYF. In DNA form, the CDR3 reads TGTGCCAGCAGCCCCGTTCGTGGACACGCCTACGAGCAGTACTTC. The chain combines TRBV7-9 with TRBJ2-7, with D possibly matching TRBD1 (5 bases). Germline-derived CDR1 and CDR2 are SEHNR and FQNEAQ (reference sequence). CDR3 length equals 15 residues. The V gene lost 5 bases and the J gene lost 2 bases, with 16 bases spanning the gap.

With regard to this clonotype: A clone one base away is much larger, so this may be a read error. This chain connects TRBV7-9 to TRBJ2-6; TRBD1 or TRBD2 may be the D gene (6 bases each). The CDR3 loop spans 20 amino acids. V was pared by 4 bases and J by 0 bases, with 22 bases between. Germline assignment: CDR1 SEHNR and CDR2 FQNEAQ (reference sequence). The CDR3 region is CASSYSSVGPGASGANVLTF. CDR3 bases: TGTGCCAGCAGCTACTCATCGGTTGGCCCGGGGGCCTCTGGGGCCAACGTCCTGACTTTC.

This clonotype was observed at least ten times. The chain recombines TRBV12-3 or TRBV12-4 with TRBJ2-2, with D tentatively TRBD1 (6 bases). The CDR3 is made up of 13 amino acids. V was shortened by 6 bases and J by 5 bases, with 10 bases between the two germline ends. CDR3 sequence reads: CASRRQVTGELFF. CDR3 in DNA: TGTGCCAGCAGAAGACAGGTGACCGGGGAGCTGTTTTTT.

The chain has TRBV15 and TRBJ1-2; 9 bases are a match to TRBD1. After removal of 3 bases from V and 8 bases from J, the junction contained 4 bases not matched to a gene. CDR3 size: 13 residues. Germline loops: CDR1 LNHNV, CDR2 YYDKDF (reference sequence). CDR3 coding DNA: TGTGCCACCAGCAGGGTGGGGACAGGGGGCTACACCTTC. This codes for CATSRVGTGGYTF.

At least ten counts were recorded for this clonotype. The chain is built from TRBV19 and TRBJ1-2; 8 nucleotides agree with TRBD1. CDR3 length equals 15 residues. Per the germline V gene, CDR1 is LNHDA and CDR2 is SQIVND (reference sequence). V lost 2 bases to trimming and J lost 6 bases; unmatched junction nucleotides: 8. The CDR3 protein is CASSITGTGQNGYTF. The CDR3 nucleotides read TGTGCCAGTAGTATAACCGGGACAGGACAAAATGGCTACACCTTC.

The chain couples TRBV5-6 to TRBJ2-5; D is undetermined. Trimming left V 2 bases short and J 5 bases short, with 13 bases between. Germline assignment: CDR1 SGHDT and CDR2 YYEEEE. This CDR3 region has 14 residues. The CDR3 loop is CASSFWQHSETQYF. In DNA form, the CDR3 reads TGTGCCAGCAGCTTTTGGCAGCACTCTGAGACCCAGTACTTC.